Below, 10 T cell receptor beta chains from the same sample are listed, as sequenced in a study of blood T cell repertoires in COVID-19. Clones were read by immunoSEQ multiplex PCR, and TCRdb kept only the in-frame ones, dropping some. The repertoire holds approximately 280,000 clones, with 85% as singletons. What was sequenced was PBMCs or T cells enriched from blood (not recorded which). The origin of the receptors is a woman aged 45-65 years who had recovered from COVID-19.

The table lists this clone with a count of one. The V and J genes are TRBV7-2 and TRBJ2-3; tentatively, D is TRBD1 (5 bases). Germline V gives CDR1 SGHTA, CDR2 FQGNSA. V shed 5 bases and J shed 4 bases, with 10 bases lying between them. CDR3 length: 13 residues. CDR3 sequence: CASSRGWSDTQYF. The CDR3 bases are TGTGCCAGCAGCAGGGGATGGTCAGATACGCAGTATTTT.

As for this clone: The sample has other DNA sequences that encode this CDR3 too. The V gene is TRBV11-2, the J gene TRBJ1-2, with D unclear. The V and J ends lost 1 base and 1 base respectively, with 4 bases between them. Germline CDR1 and CDR2: SGHAT and FQNNGV. The CDR3 covers 13 residues. The CDR3 is CASSLGSNYGYTF. The DNA of the CDR3 is TGTGCCAGCAGCTTAGGGAGTAACTATGGCTACACCTTC.

A note on this clone: The sample carries other DNA sequences with the same CDR3. The rearrangement links TRBV19 to TRBJ1-2; the match to TRBD1 covers 7 bases. The CDR3 consists of 14 residues. Per the germline V gene, CDR1 is LNHDA and CDR2 is SQIVND (reference sequence). With V trimmed by 5 bases and J by 0 bases, 3 bases remained unmatched. The CDR3 DNA follows: TGTGCCAGTAGTCAACAGGGGACTAACTATGGCTACACCTTC. Its protein product is CASSQQGTNYGYTF.

This clone was observed a handful of times. V is TRBV5-1 and J is TRBJ2-7; 7 bases line up with TRBD1. V was clipped by 4 bases and J by 7 bases; unmatched bases: 23. Germline V gives CDR1 SGHRS, CDR2 YFSETQ. The CDR3 is 18 residues long. The CDR3 DNA is TGCGCCAGCAGCGCCCGACAGGGTTTAAGCGGCCCCGCTGGGGAGCAGTACTTC. Translated: CASSARQGLSGPAGEQYF.

The rearrangement joins TRBV5-6 to TRBJ1-1; D is uncertain. Trimming left V 2 bases short and J 2 bases short, with 10 bases between. CDR1 and CDR2 (germline): SGHDT, YYEEEE. The CDR3 is 14 amino acids. DNA of the CDR3: TGTGCCAGCAGCTTCCCTCCGGGTAACACTGAAGCTTTCTTT. Protein product: CASSFPPGNTEAFF.

Concerning this clone: Other DNA variants within this sample encode the same CDR3. The chain joins TRBV2 to TRBJ1-1; D remains unclear. The CDR3 has 13 residues. V was pared by 6 bases and J by 0 bases, with 8 bases between. From germline, CDR1 is SNHLY and CDR2 FYNNEI. For the CDR3, the DNA is TGTGCCAGCAGGAGGGATTTGAACACTGAAGCTTTCTTT. Its protein product is CASRRDLNTEAFF.

V usage is TRBV6-4 and J usage is TRBJ1-5, with unresolved D. V was cut by 6 bases and J by 3 bases, with 6 bases left in between. The CDR3 totals 12 residues. In germline, CDR1 is MRHNA, CDR2 SNTAGT. The CDR3, as DNA: TGTGCCAGCAGGAGTTCCAATCAGCCCCAGCATTTT. This translates into CASRSSNQPQHF.

The chain links TRBV13 to TRBJ2-7, with D unresolved. Looked up from germline, CDR1 is PRHDT and CDR2 is FYEKMQ (reference sequence). The V end lost 5 bases, the J end lost 5 bases, and 16 bases lay between the germline ends. There are 14 residues in the CDR3. The CDR3 sequence: CASSTLGARNEQYF. CDR3 coding DNA: TGTGCCAGCAGCACCTTAGGAGCACGGAACGAGCAGTACTTC. The full variable domain, completed using reference TRBV13 and TRBJ2-7, is AAGVIQSPRHLIKEKRETATLKCYPIPRHDTVYWYQQGPGQDPQFLISFYEKMQSDKGSIPDRFSAQQFSDYHSELNMSSLELGDSALYFCASSTLGARNEQYFGPGTRLTVT.

The chain links TRBV25-1 to TRBJ1-1, with 9 bases fitting TRBD1. CDR1 and CDR2 from the germline V gene are MGHDK and SYGVNS. The CDR3 sequence is 13 residues long. After removal of 5 bases from V and 4 bases from J, the junction contained 2 bases not matched to a gene. The CDR3: CASSKTGGTEAFF. The CDR3 DNA follows: TGTGCCAGCAGTAAGACAGGGGGCACTGAAGCTTTCTTT.

The V call is TRBV5-1, the J call TRBJ1-4; no firm D call. CDR1 and CDR2 (germline): SGHRS, YFSETQ. V dropped 0 bases and J dropped 8 bases, with 11 bases sitting between them. CDR3 length: 14 amino acids. The CDR3 spells CASSLASPGEKLFF. The DNA for the CDR3 is TGCGCCAGCAGCTTGGCTAGTCCGGGGGAAAAACTGTTTTTT.